The entry below gives a single T cell receptor (beta chain) sequence along with its context. This table comes from immunoSEQ multiplex PCR, and its TCRdb copy is limited to in-frame clones, with some not included. The sample lists 250,000 or so clones, 84% occurring once. Trimming cost V 0 bases and J 6 bases, with 9 bases left between them. The CDR3 extends over 13 amino acids. Germline V gene lookup returns CDR1 SGDLS and CDR2 YYNGEE. These data originate in a study of blood T cell repertoires in COVID-19. Turning to the study itself: Researchers got acute and convalescent COVID-19 samples from the United States, Italy and Spain. In each case, the material was cDNA or gDNA derived from T cells, B-cell-depleted T cells, or PBMCs.

The chain combines TRBV9 with TRBJ1-2; D gene ambiguous. Material for sequencing was peripheral blood. This TCR derives from a woman aged 35 to 49 who had recovered from COVID-19. The CDR3 here is CASSVGGGNGYTF. CDR3 sequence (DNA): TGTGCCAGCAGCGTAGGTGGAGGGAATGGCTACACCTTC.